This TCR beta chain originates from a study of CD8+ T cells in alopecia areata. Overall study findings and caveats: Tofacitinib significantly lowered scalp clonality and expanded CD8+ clones among the top 100.

The treatment was: oral pan-JAK inhibitor, 5-10 mg twice daily. CDR1 is MNHNY and CDR2 is SVGAGI in the germline V gene (reference sequence). V was pared by 4 bases and J by 5 bases, with 5 bases between. This CDR3 has 11 amino acids. In each case, RNA was isolated and then reverse transcribed into cDNA as the sequencing template. Here immunoSEQ multiplex PCR was the method, and the copy in TCRdb shows in-frame clones only, minus some. The repertoire holds 180,000 or so clones, with less than 70% as singletons. Worth noting for this clone: The antigen is unknown.

The material sequenced was CD8+ T cells sorted from blood, taken at week 24, from a patient treated with tofacitinib. This clonotype was obtained from a human donor with alopecia areata. The V and J genes are TRBV6-6 and TRBJ1-2; D unclear. The CDR3 protein is CASSSSYGYTF. The CDR3 DNA reads TGTGCCAGCAGTTCCTCGTATGGCTACACCTTC.